These 20 T cell receptor beta chains were sequenced from one sample in a study of CD8 T cells in Susac syndrome. When the RNA was reverse transcribed, random hexamers were used with an input of roughly 0.45 to 1 ug. TCRdb fed the immunoSEQ multiplex PCR reads into MiXCR, producing one record per CDR3 protein. The sample lists under 350,000 distinct CDR3 sequences, just over 90% occurring once. The sequencing input was CD4+ T cells from PBMCs. These receptors came from a human donor with multiple sclerosis.

This chain links TRBV20-1 with TRBJ2-1; 11 nucleotides line up with TRBD2. The CDR3 extends over 16 amino acids. Looked up from germline, CDR1 is DFQATT and CDR2 is SNEGSKA (reference sequence). The V and J ends lost 5 bases and 0 bases, in that order; junction bases with no gene match: 6. CDR3 protein: CSASISGGASYNEQFF. In nucleotides, the CDR3 is TGCAGTGCTTCCATTAGCGGGGGGGCCTCCTACAATGAGCAGTTCTTC.

This chain connects TRBV6-1 to TRBJ2-5; no reliable D call. The CDR3 is 12 amino acids. The V and J ends lost 6 bases and 5 bases respectively, with 10 bases between them. Germline CDR1 reads MNHNS; CDR2 reads SASEGT. The DNA for the CDR3 is TGTGCCAGCAGAAGGATGCTGGAGACCCAGTACTTC. Its protein is CASRRMLETQYF.

J is TRBJ2-2 and V is TRBV11-3; TRBD2 matches 14 bases. V dropped 4 bases and J dropped 7; count of bases not matched to a gene: 5. CDR1 and CDR2 from the germline V gene are SGHNT and YENEEA. The CDR3 sequence is 16 residues long. The CDR3 DNA follows: TGTGCCAGCAGCTCCGGGACTAGCGGGAGCTACGGGGAGCTGTTTTTT. This translates into CASSSGTSGSYGELFF. Using reference TRBV11-3 and TRBJ2-2 for the parts outside the CDR3, the full variable domain is EAGVVQSPRYKIIEKKQPVAFWCNPISGHNTLYWYLQNLGQGPELLIRYENEEAVDDSQLPKDRFSAERLKGVDSTLKIQPAELGDSAVYLCASSSGTSGSYGELFFGEGSRLTVL.

This rearrangement joins TRBV18 to TRBJ1-5; D is ambiguous. V lost 1 base and J 0 bases, leaving 16 bases between the germline ends. Germline loops: CDR1 KGHSH, CDR2 LQKENI. CDR3 length equals 18 residues. The CDR3: CASSPRRLEVYSNQPQHF. CDR3 in DNA: TGTGCCAGCTCACCACGTCGTTTAGAAGTTTATAGCAATCAGCCCCAGCATTTT.

The genes are TRBV7-2 and TRBJ2-3; D is undetermined. The CDR3 is made up of 15 amino acids. Trimming shortened V by 0 bases and J by 1 base, and 8 bases separated the two germline ends. Germline V CDR1 and CDR2: SGHTA, FQGNSA. The CDR3 region is CASSLAQIGTDTQYF. CDR3 nucleotide sequence: TGTGCCAGCAGCTTAGCGCAGATTGGCACAGATACGCAGTATTTT.

This chain joins TRBV5-1 and TRBJ1-2, with 8 bases lining up with TRBD1. V shed 3 bases and J 7 bases; nucleotides not matched to a gene: 5. Germline CDR1 is SGHRS and CDR2 is YFSETQ. The CDR3 is made up of 13 amino acids. CDR3 sequence: CASSSDRVGGYTF. For the CDR3, the DNA is TGCGCCAGCAGCTCGGACAGGGTGGGTGGCTACACCTTC.

The V gene is TRBV6-1, the J gene TRBJ1-1; TRBD1 agrees at 7 bases. J was trimmed by 3 bases and V by 6 bases; bases with no gene match: 13. CDR1 MNHNS and CDR2 SASEGT come from the germline V gene. This CDR3 is 16 amino acids long. The CDR3 DNA is TGTGCCAGCAGGCGGGACAGACCCGCGCTAGACACTGAAGCTTTCTTT. Protein: CASRRDRPALDTEAFF.

This chain uses TRBV6-5 with TRBJ2-4; 7 bases fit TRBD2. V lost 2 bases, J lost 1 base, and 14 bases stayed unmatched. The germline V gene encodes CDR1 MNHEY and CDR2 SVGAGI. The CDR3 has 19 amino acids. DNA for the CDR3: TGTGCCAGCAGTTACCCCACCAGAGGGAGGGAGAAGGCCAAAAACATTCAGTACTTC. Its protein is CASSYPTRGREKAKNIQYF.

The chain employs TRBV6-6 and TRBJ2-2; 8 bases are shared with TRBD2. V dropped 4 bases and J dropped 7; count of bases not matched to a gene: 5. Germline assignment: CDR1 MNHNY and CDR2 SVGAGI (reference sequence). The CDR3 covers 14 residues. The chain's CDR3 is CASSLPSGSGELFF. The CDR3 region has the DNA TGTGCCAGCAGTTTGCCCAGCGGGAGCGGGGAGCTGTTTTTT.

This chain connects TRBV20-1 to TRBJ1-1; tentatively, D is TRBD1 (6 bases). V was clipped by 3 bases and J by 0 bases, with 17 bases between them. Germline V CDR1 and CDR2: DFQATT, SNEGSKA (reference sequence). The CDR3 length is 16 residues. For the CDR3, the DNA is TGCAGTGCTAGTGCGGGCGGGGGGGCTATGAACACTGAAGCTTTCTTT. Encoded protein: CSASAGGGAMNTEAFF.

The chain combines TRBV12-3 or TRBV12-4 with TRBJ2-7; TRBD1 matches 7 bases. Losses at the gene ends were 6 bases for V and 0 bases for J; bases not matched to a gene: 5. CDR3 size: 14 residues. The CDR3 protein is CASSGTASSYEQYF. The CDR3 bases are TGTGCCAGCAGCGGGACAGCGAGCTCCTACGAGCAGTACTTC.

The chain is built from TRBV19 and TRBJ1-2, with D possibly matching TRBD1 (5 bases). The CDR3 is made up of 15 amino acids. Germline V gives CDR1 LNHDA, CDR2 SQIVND (reference sequence). V lost 4 bases to trimming and J lost 7 bases, with 19 bases between them. The CDR3 protein is CASSTGGGQAVGYTF. The CDR3 region has the DNA TGTGCCAGTAGTACCGGTGGGGGTCAGGCCGTTGGCTACACCTTC.

CDR3 nucleotides: TGTGCCATCAGTGGACAGGGCTATGAAGCTTTCTTT. Amino acid sequence: CAISGQGYEAFF. This chain links TRBV10-3 with TRBJ1-1; TRBD1 matches 7 bases. CDR3 length: 12 residues. V lost 4 bases, J lost 7 bases, and 3 bases stayed unmatched. Germline CDR1 ENHRY, CDR2 SYGVKD.

The chain links TRBV6-2 or TRBV6-3 to TRBJ1-2; no clear D. The germline gives CDR1 MNHEY, CDR2 SVGEGT. This CDR3 is built from 13 residues. V lost 7 bases to trimming and J lost 6 bases, with 15 bases between them. In DNA form, the CDR3 reads TGTGCCAGCACCGATCCCCAGCAGAATGGCTACACCTTC. It translates to CASTDPQQNGYTF.

This clonotype was detected a few times. The genes are TRBV15 and TRBJ2-5; 7 bases are a match to TRBD2. V dropped 0 bases and J dropped 5; count of bases not matched to a gene: 3. There are 14 residues in the CDR3. Germline assignment: CDR1 LNHNV and CDR2 YYDKDF (reference sequence). The CDR3 DNA follows: TGTGCCACCAGCAGAGATCGGGGGGAGGAGACCCAGTACTTC. Translated: CATSRDRGEETQYF. Full variable domain (missing parts from reference TRBV15 and TRBJ2-5): DAMVIQNPRYQVTQFGKPVTLSCSQTLNHNVMYWYQQKSSQAPKLLFHYYDKDFNNEADTPDNFQSRRPNTSFCFLDIRSPGLGDTAMYLCATSRDRGEETQYFGPGTRLLVL.

V usage is TRBV19 and J usage is TRBJ2-5; 7 nucleotides line up with TRBD2. The germline V gene has CDR1 LNHDA and CDR2 SQIVND (reference sequence). This CDR3 region has 18 residues. J lost 3 bases, V lost 5 bases, and 18 bases had no gene match. This CDR3 reads CASSLTIHPSAGEETQYF. The CDR3 nucleotides read TGTGCCAGTAGTCTCACCATCCATCCTAGCGCGGGAGAAGAGACCCAGTACTTC. The complete variable domain, with remaining parts taken from reference TRBV19 and TRBJ2-5, reads DGGITQSPKYLFRKEGQNVTLSCEQNLNHDAMYWYRQDPGQGLRLIYYSQIVNDFQKGDIAEGYSVSREKKESFPLTVTSAQKNPTAFYLCASSLTIHPSAGEETQYFGPGTRLLVL.

The chain couples TRBV3-1 to TRBJ2-4; a weak D match, TRBD2 (7 bases). From germline, CDR1 is LGHDT and CDR2 YNNKEL (reference sequence). Trimming took 0 bases from V and 0 from J, leaving 15 bases between them. The CDR3 totals 18 residues. CDR3 loop: CASSQDGGRGIAKNIQYF. CDR3 DNA: TGTGCCAGCAGCCAAGACGGGGGGCGGGGGATAGCCAAAAACATTCAGTACTTC.

The table lists this clonotype with a count of one. The genes are TRBV29-1 and TRBJ1-1, with no clear D. Germline CDR1 SQVTM, CDR2 ANQGSEA. CDR3 size: 13 residues. V was cut by 3 bases and J by 1 base, with 9 bases left in between. CDR3 nucleotides: TGCAGCGTTGAGGGTCAGCCGAACACTGAAGCTTTCTTT. The encoded protein is CSVEGQPNTEAFF.

The V and J genes are TRBV7-8 and TRBJ1-1, with 9 bases aligning to TRBD1. The germline gives CDR1 SGHVS, CDR2 FQNEAQ. V lost 4 bases and J lost 5; bases outside the gene matches: 8. This CDR3 is built from 15 residues. The CDR3 coding sequence is TGTGCCAGCAGCTACGGGACAGGGTTGTTAACTGAAGCTTTCTTT. Translated: CASSYGTGLLTEAFF.

The chain combines TRBV9 with TRBJ2-5; TRBD1 agrees at 8 bases. The CDR3 has 14 amino acids. Per germline, CDR1 SGDLS and CDR2 YYNGEE. V trimming: 3 bases; J trimming: 7 bases; junction bases outside the gene matches: 8. The CDR3 here is CASSGETGGGTQYF. In DNA, the CDR3 is TGTGCCAGCAGCGGAGAAACAGGGGGAGGGACCCAGTACTTC.